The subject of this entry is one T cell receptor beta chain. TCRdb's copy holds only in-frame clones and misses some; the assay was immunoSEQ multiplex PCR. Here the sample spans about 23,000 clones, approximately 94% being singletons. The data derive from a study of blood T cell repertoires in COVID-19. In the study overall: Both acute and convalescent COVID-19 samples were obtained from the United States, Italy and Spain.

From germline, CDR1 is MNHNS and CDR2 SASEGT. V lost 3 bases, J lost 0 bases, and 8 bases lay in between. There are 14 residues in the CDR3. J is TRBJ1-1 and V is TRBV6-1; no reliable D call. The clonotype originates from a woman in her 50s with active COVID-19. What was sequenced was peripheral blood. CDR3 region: CASSERALNTEAFF. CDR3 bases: TGTGCCAGCAGTGAGCGGGCCTTGAACACTGAAGCTTTCTTT.